This entry features one T cell receptor beta chain sequence. Its antigen is unidentified. At deep level, the assay was performed. Using immunoSEQ multiplex PCR, the repertoire was profiled, and TCRdb retains in-frame clones only, with some absent. Among about 2.2 million clones listed, 90% to 95% were seen once. The sample originates from a study of shared clonotypes between healthy human individuals. The J segment lost 5 bases and the V segment lost 2 bases, leaving 7 bases of the junction unmatched. The CDR3 covers 16 residues. The V gene's germline CDR1 is MDHEN and CDR2 SYDVKM. Notes on the study in general: Sampling covered nothing but blood. Tissue TCR repertoires likely differ from those found in blood.

It was CD45RO-negative cells, positively selected for CCR7, that made up naive CD8 cells, with terminally differentiated effector memory CD45RA+ cells excluded. This receptor was obtained from a man between 18 and 29 years old in good health. Some clones in this sample may be carry-over from other donors' samples. The chain couples TRBV28 to TRBJ2-1; 9 bases match TRBD2. Sequencing was performed on naive CD8+ T cells from PBMCs. The CDR3 DNA is TGTGCCAGCAGTTTAAGACTAGCGGCACCTAACAATGAGCAGTTCTTC. Translation: CASSLRLAAPNNEQFF. Combining the CDR3 with reference TRBV28 and TRBJ2-1 gives the whole variable domain DVKVTQSSRYLVKRTGEKVFLECVQDMDHENMFWYRQDPGLGLRLIYFSYDVKMKEKGDIPEGYSVSREKKERFSLILESASTNQTSMYLCASSLRLAAPNNEQFFGPGTRLTVL.